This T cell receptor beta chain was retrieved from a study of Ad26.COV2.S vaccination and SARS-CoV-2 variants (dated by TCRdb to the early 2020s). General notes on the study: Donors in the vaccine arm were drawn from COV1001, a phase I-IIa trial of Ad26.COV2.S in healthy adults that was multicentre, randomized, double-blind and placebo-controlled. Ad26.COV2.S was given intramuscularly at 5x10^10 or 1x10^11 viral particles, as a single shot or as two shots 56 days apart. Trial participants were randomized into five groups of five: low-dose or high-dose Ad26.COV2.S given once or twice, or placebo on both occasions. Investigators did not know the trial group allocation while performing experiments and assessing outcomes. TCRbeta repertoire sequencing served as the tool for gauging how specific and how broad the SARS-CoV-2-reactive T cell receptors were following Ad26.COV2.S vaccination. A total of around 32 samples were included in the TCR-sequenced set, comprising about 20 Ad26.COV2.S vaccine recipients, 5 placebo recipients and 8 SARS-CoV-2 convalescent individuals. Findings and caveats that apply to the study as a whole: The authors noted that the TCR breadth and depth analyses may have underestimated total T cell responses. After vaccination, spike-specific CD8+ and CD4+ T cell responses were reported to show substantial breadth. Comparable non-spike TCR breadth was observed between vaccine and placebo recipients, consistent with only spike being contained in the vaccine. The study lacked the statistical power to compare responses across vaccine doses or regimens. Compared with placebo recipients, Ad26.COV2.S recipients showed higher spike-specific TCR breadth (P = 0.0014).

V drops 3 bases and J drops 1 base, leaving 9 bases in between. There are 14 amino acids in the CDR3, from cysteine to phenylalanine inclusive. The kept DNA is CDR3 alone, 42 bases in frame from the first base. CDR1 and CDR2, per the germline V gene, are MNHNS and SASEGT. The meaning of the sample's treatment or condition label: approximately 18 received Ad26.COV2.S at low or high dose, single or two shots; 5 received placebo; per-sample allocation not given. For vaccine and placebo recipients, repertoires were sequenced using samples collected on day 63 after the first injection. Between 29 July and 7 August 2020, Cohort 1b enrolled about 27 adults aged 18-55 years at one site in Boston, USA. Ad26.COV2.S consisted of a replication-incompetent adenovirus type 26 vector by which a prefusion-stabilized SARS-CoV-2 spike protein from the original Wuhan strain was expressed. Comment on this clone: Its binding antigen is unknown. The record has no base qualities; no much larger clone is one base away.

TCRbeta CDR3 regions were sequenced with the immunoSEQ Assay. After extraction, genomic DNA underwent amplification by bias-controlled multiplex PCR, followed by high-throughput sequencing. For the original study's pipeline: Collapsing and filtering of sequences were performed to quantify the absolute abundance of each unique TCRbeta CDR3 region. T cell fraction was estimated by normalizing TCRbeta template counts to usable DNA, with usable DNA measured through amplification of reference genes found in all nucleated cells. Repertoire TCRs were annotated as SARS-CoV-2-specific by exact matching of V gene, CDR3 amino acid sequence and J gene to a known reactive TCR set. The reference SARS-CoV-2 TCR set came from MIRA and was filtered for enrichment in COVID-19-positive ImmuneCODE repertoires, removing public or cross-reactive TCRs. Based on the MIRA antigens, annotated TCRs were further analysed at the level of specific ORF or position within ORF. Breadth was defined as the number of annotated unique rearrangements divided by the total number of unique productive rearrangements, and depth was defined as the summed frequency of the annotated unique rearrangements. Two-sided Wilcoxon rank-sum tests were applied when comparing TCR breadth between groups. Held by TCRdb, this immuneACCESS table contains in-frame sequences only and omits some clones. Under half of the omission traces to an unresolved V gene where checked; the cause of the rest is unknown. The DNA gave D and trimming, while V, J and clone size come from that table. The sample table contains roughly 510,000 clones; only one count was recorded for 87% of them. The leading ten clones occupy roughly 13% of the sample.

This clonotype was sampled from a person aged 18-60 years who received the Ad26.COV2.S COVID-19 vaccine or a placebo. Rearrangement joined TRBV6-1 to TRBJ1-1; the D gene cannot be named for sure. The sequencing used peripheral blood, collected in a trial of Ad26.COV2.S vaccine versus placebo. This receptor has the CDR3 CASSERRKNTEAFF. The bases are TGTGCCAGCAGTGAGAGGCGGAAGAACACTGAAGCTTTCTTT.